These 30 T cell receptor beta chains were sequenced from one sample in a study of blood T cell repertoires in COVID-19. The assay was immunoSEQ multiplex PCR, and TCRdb's table has in-frame clones only and misses some. The profile shows over 45,000 clones, over 85% of them singletons. Source material: peripheral blood. These TCRs come from a woman older than 75 with acute or convalescent COVID-19.

The sample holds one count of this clone. The chain links TRBV30 to TRBJ2-3; tentatively, D is TRBD2 (7 bases). The CDR3 totals 16 residues. V was clipped by 3 bases and J by 4 bases, with 20 bases between them. Germline CDR1 reads GTSNPN; CDR2 reads SVGIG (reference sequence). The CDR3, as DNA: TGTGCCTGGAGCCCCCCTGGCGGGGGCCCCCCAGATACGCAGTATTTT. Its protein is CAWSPPGGGPPDTQYF.

In this sample, this clone turned up a few times. The gene calls are TRBV28 and TRBJ1-5, with 10 bases matching TRBD1. CDR1 is MDHEN and CDR2 is SYDVKM in the germline V gene. Trimming took 6 bases from V and 6 from J; bases not matched to a gene: 14. The CDR3 runs to 17 residues. Here the CDR3 DNA reads TGTGCCAGCAGCCCCCGCGGGACAGGGGATGCTAGTCAGCCCCAGCATTTT. This gives the protein CASSPRGTGDASQPQHF.

The V gene is TRBV5-4, the J gene TRBJ2-2; 9 positions agree with TRBD1. CDR1 is SGHNT and CDR2 is YYREEE in the germline V gene (reference sequence). This CDR3 is 15 amino acids long. Germline trimming cut 6 bases from V and 5 bases from J; bases unmatched to any gene: 8. CDR3 DNA: TGTGCCAGCACCGAAGGGACAGGGCGGACCGGGGAGCTGTTTTTT. Translating it yields CASTEGTGRTGELFF.

The chain has TRBV5-5 and TRBJ2-7, with D maybe TRBD1 (5 bases). Germline V lookup: CDR1 SGHKS, CDR2 YYEKEE (reference sequence). V lost 3 bases to trimming and J lost 2 bases, with 12 bases between them. This CDR3 has 14 amino acids. The CDR3 loop is CASSSMDIPYEQYF. The CDR3 bases are TGTGCCAGCAGCTCCATGGACATCCCCTACGAGCAGTACTTC.

The rearrangement joins TRBV18 to TRBJ2-1; D uncertain. This CDR3 is 13 amino acids long. Germline loops: CDR1 KGHSH, CDR2 LQKENI. V lost 4 bases and J 3 bases, leaving 7 bases between the germline ends. As DNA, the CDR3 is TGTGCCAGCTCACAGCCCAACTACAATGAGCAGTTCTTC. Translation: CASSQPNYNEQFF.

V gene TRBV15 combines with J gene TRBJ1-3; TRBD1 is a possible D gene (5 bases). CDR1 is LNHNV and CDR2 is YYDKDF in the germline V gene (reference sequence). This CDR3 contains 16 residues. The V end was cut by 0 bases, the J end by 0 bases, with 9 bases between. This chain's CDR3 is CATSRDWRGSGNTIYF. The CDR3 DNA is TGTGCCACCAGCAGAGATTGGAGGGGCTCTGGAAACACCATATATTTT.

V and J are TRBV18 and TRBJ1-4; D gene unclear. This CDR3 spans 13 amino acids. Germline CDR1 is KGHSH and CDR2 is LQKENI. V was cut by 4 bases and J by 0 bases, with 3 bases left in between. This CDR3 is CASSLATNEKLFF. CDR3 sequence (DNA): TGTGCCAGCTCACTCGCAACTAATGAAAAACTGTTTTTT.

The gene calls are TRBV4-1 and TRBJ1-1, with TRBD1 as a possible D gene (5 bases). The length of the CDR3 is 17 residues. Germline V CDR1 and CDR2: MGHRA, YSYEKL. V was clipped by 2 bases and J by 2 bases, with 18 bases between them. CDR3 nucleotides: TGCGCCAGCAGCCAAAACAATAACGGAGGGGCCAACACTGAAGCTTTCTTT. Amino acids: CASSQNNNGGANTEAFF.

The J gene is TRBJ1-2, the V gene TRBV21-1; the table's TRBD1 call for D was not verified on the DNA. TRBV21-1 is given as a pseudogene. The CDR3 runs 17 residues. CDR3 loop: CASSKVRGLPSEEGYTF. The CDR3 DNA reads as TGTGCCAGCAGCAAAGTTAGGGGGTTGCCCTCGGAGGAGGGCTACACCTTC.

The chain links TRBV14 to TRBJ1-1; perhaps TRBD1 as D (5 bases). Trimming removed 2 bases from V and 8 bases from J, with 12 bases in between. CDR1 is SGHDN, CDR2 FVKESK, per germline. This CDR3 comprises 13 residues. The CDR3 sequence: CASSQLIDSEAFF. DNA of the CDR3: TGTGCCAGCAGCCAATTGATTGACAGCGAAGCTTTCTTT. The variable domain in full, completed from reference TRBV14 and TRBJ1-1, reads EAGVTQFPSHSVIEKGQTVTLRCDPISGHDNLYWYRRVMGKEIKFLLHFVKESKQDESGMPNNRFLAERTGGTYSTLKVQPAELEDSGVYFCASSQLIDSEAFFGQGTRLTVV.

This clone was counted only a few times. CDR3 region: CASSKTSGGVQETQYF. The CDR3 bases are TGTGCCAGCAGCAAGACTAGCGGGGGTGTCCAAGAGACCCAGTACTTC. The rearrangement uses TRBV11-1 and TRBJ2-5; 12 bases map to TRBD2. CDR3 length: 16 amino acids. V shed 5 bases, J shed 1 base, and the junction held 5 bases outside the gene matches. CDR1 is SGHAT, CDR2 FQDESV, per germline (reference sequence). The full variable domain, with the rest looked up from reference TRBV11-1 and TRBJ2-5, is EAEVAQSPRYKITEKSQAVAFWCDPISGHATLYWYRQILGQGPELLVQFQDESVVDDSQLPKDRFSAERLKGVDSTLKIQPAELGDSAMYLCASSKTSGGVQETQYFGPGTRLLVL.

This clone appeared once. V is TRBV19 and J is TRBJ2-3, with a possible D match to TRBD2 (6 bases). The germline CDR1 and CDR2 sequences are LNHDA and SQIVND (reference sequence). This CDR3 has 14 amino acids. V was clipped by 2 bases and J by 6 bases, with 12 bases between them. CDR3 region: CASSIRLAGDTQYF. The CDR3 bases are TGTGCCAGTAGTATACGTCTTGCGGGGGATACGCAGTATTTT.

This chain uses TRBV19 with TRBJ1-5; TRBD1 agrees at 8 bases. The CDR3 has 12 amino acids. CDR1 is LNHDA, CDR2 SQIVND, per germline (reference sequence). V trimming: 8 bases; J trimming: 6 bases; junction bases outside the gene matches: 3. The CDR3 spells CASEDRGQPQHF. CDR3 DNA sequence: TGTGCCAGTGAAGACAGGGGTCAGCCCCAGCATTTT.

In this sample, this clone turned up once. The chain is built from TRBV5-1 and TRBJ2-7, with a weak D call TRBD1 (5 bases). V was trimmed by 0 bases and J by 7 bases, leaving 14 bases between them. Germline values: CDR1 SGHRS, CDR2 YFSETQ. The length of the CDR3 is 14 residues. The CDR3 DNA follows: TGCGCCAGCAGCTTGGCCGGTGGGGCGAGAGAGCAGTACTTC. Amino acid sequence: CASSLAGGAREQYF.

The rearrangement uses TRBV18 and TRBJ1-3, with 10 bases that match TRBD1. The CDR3 spans 15 residues. The germline gives CDR1 KGHSH, CDR2 LQKENI. V shed 6 bases, J shed 2 bases, and the junction held 4 bases outside the gene matches. The CDR3 spells CASSLGQGAGNTIYF. CDR3 bases: TGTGCCAGCTCCCTTGGACAGGGGGCTGGAAACACCATATATTTT.

V is TRBV3-1 (or the pseudogene TRBV3-2) and J is TRBJ2-6, with a tentative D call TRBD2 (6 bases). The CDR3 loop spans 16 amino acids. The germline V and J ends were trimmed by 3 bases and 2 bases, with 11 bases remaining between them. Germline lookup yields CDR1 LGHDT and CDR2 YNNKEL (reference sequence). This chain's CDR3 is CASSQRGVAGANVLTF. The CDR3 DNA is TGTGCCAGCAGCCAGCGCGGGGTGGCTGGGGCCAACGTCCTGACTTTC.

The J gene is TRBJ2-2, the V gene TRBV6-2 or TRBV6-3, with 8 bases fitting TRBD2. Looked up from germline, CDR1 is MNHEY and CDR2 is SVGEGT. V dropped 2 bases and J dropped 3; count of bases not matched to a gene: 11. The CDR3 is 18 residues long. In nucleotides, the CDR3 is TGTGCCAGCAGTTACCCGCGTGGTAGCGGGGACCACACCGGGGAGCTGTTTTTT. This sequence encodes CASSYPRGSGDHTGELFF.

The genes are TRBV5-6 and TRBJ2-2; 9 bases are shared with TRBD2. V lost 2 bases, J lost 4 bases, and 6 bases stayed unmatched. The CDR3 extends over 16 amino acids. The germline gives CDR1 SGHDT, CDR2 YYEEEE. The CDR3 DNA reads as TGTGCCAGCAGCTTAGCGGGACTAGCCTCCACCGGGGAGCTGTTTTTT. This gives the protein CASSLAGLASTGELFF. The full variable domain, rest sourced from reference TRBV5-6 and TRBJ2-2, is DAGVTQSPTHLIKTRGQQVTLRCSPKSGHDTVSWYQQALGQGPQFIFQYYEEEERQRGNFPDRFSGHQFPNYSSELNVNALLLGDSALYLCASSLAGLASTGELFFGEGSRLTVL.

This chain joins TRBV19 and TRBJ1-5; 12 bases are shared with TRBD1. The trim removed 8 bases at V and 6 bases at J, leaving 5 bases unmatched. There are 14 residues in the CDR3. Germline V gene lookup returns CDR1 LNHDA and CDR2 SQIVND (reference sequence). The CDR3 DNA sequence: TGTGCCAGTGGTGGGACAGGGGGCGGTCAGCCCCAGCATTTT. It is translated as CASGGTGGGQPQHF.

The chain combines TRBV4-1 with TRBJ1-2; D gene uncertain. The CDR3 is 15 amino acids. CDR1 is MGHRA, CDR2 YSYEKL, per germline. Trimming left V 1 base short and J 0 bases short, with 9 bases between. CDR3 amino acids: CASSQGSGSNYGYTF. The DNA for the CDR3 is TGCGCCAGCAGCCAAGGGAGCGGATCTAACTATGGCTACACCTTC.

The V call is TRBV2, the J call TRBJ2-3; tentative D call: TRBD1 (6 bases). This CDR3 contains 13 residues. Trimming removed 5 bases from V and 4 bases from J, with 10 bases in between. Germline V gene data show CDR1 as SNHLY and CDR2 as FYNNEI. CDR3 region: CASSLQGPDTQYF. CDR3 nucleotide sequence: TGTGCCAGCAGTTTACAGGGACCAGATACGCAGTATTTT.

The V call is TRBV2, the J call TRBJ1-2, with D possibly matching TRBD1 (6 bases). The germline V gene encodes CDR1 SNHLY and CDR2 FYNNEI. V was clipped by 6 bases and J by 8 bases, with 10 bases between them. The CDR3 has 11 residues. This CDR3 reads CASSPGQGYTF. In DNA form, the CDR3 reads TGTGCCAGCAGCCCTGGACAGGGCTACACCTTC.

This chain joins TRBV5-4 and TRBJ2-7; 11 bases fit TRBD2. From germline, CDR1 is SGHNT and CDR2 YYREEE (reference sequence). CDR3 length: 16 residues. Trimming removed 2 bases from V and 4 bases from J; junction bases left unmatched: 8. This chain's CDR3 is CASSFRSGGAAYEQYF. The CDR3 DNA follows: TGTGCCAGCAGCTTTCGTAGCGGGGGGGCCGCGTACGAGCAGTACTTC. The variable domain in full, with the rest retrieved from reference TRBV5-4 and TRBJ2-7, is ETGVTQSPTHLIKTRGQQVTLRCSSQSGHNTVSWYQQALGQGPQFIFQYYREEENGRGNFPPRFSGLQFPNYSSELNVNALELDDSALYLCASSFRSGGAAYEQYFGPGTRLTVT.

The J gene is TRBJ1-1, the V gene TRBV27; 9 bases map to TRBD1. Germline V lookup: CDR1 MNHEY, CDR2 SMNVEV (reference sequence). The junction had 6 bases not matched to a gene; V was cut back by 5 bases and J by 8 bases. The CDR3 is 13 residues long. The CDR3 loop reads CASSTKTGGEAFF. The CDR3 bases are TGTGCCAGCAGTACCAAGACAGGGGGGGAAGCTTTCTTT.

The V and J genes are TRBV5-1 and TRBJ1-1; the match to TRBD1 covers 9 bases. V trimming: 0 bases; J trimming: 7 bases; junction bases outside the gene matches: 1. Germline loops: CDR1 SGHRS, CDR2 YFSETQ. This CDR3 has 13 amino acids. CDR3 protein: CASSLDRGLEAFF. CDR3 coding DNA: TGCGCCAGCAGCTTGGACAGGGGGCTTGAAGCTTTCTTT.

The chain employs TRBV7-6 and TRBJ1-3; the match to TRBD1 covers 7 bases. V was pared by 0 bases and J by 4 bases, with 3 bases of the junction left unmatched. The CDR3 has 15 residues. CDR1 is SGHVS, CDR2 FNYEAQ, per germline. The CDR3 DNA follows: TGTGCCAGCAGCTTAGCTGTGGGACAGGGAAACACCATATATTTT. Amino acids: CASSLAVGQGNTIYF.

The chain employs TRBV2 and TRBJ2-3; 7 bases agree with TRBD1. Germline CDR1 is SNHLY and CDR2 is FYNNEI. CDR3 length equals 13 residues. V was clipped by 6 bases and J by 7 bases; unmatched bases: 7. CDR3 loop: CASRETGSNTQYF. For the CDR3, the DNA is TGTGCCAGCAGGGAGACAGGGTCTAATACGCAGTATTTT.

The chain has TRBV7-9 and TRBJ2-7; TRBD1 aligns across 7 bases. The CDR3 runs 14 residues. Trimming at V came to 4 bases and at J to 2 bases, leaving 5 bases not matched to a gene. Germline assignment: CDR1 SEHNR and CDR2 FQNEAQ (reference sequence). The CDR3 spells CASSSSGTAYEQYV. The CDR3 region has the DNA TGTGCCAGCAGCTCGTCCGGGACAGCCTACGAGCAGTACGTC.

The J gene is TRBJ2-5, the V gene TRBV5-6; 8 positions agree with TRBD1. Germline V gives CDR1 SGHDT, CDR2 YYEEEE. With V trimmed by 1 base and J by 3 bases, 2 bases remained unmatched. CDR3 length equals 14 residues. As DNA, the CDR3 is TGTGCCAGCAGCTTGCAGGGGGCAAAAGAGACCCAGTACTTC. This gives the protein CASSLQGAKETQYF. Variable domain in full (rest from reference TRBV5-6 and TRBJ2-5): DAGVTQSPTHLIKTRGQQVTLRCSPKSGHDTVSWYQQALGQGPQFIFQYYEEEERQRGNFPDRFSGHQFPNYSSELNVNALLLGDSALYLCASSLQGAKETQYFGPGTRLLVL.

The chain employs TRBV2 and TRBJ2-5, with 7 bases aligning to TRBD2. CDR3 length equals 15 residues. V shed 7 bases, J shed 0 bases, and the junction held 8 bases outside the gene matches. The V gene's germline CDR1 is SNHLY and CDR2 FYNNEI. This CDR3 reads CASKINRGDQETQYF. The CDR3 nucleotides read TGTGCCAGCAAAATTAACCGGGGGGACCAAGAGACCCAGTACTTC. Full variable domain (rest looked up from reference TRBV2 and TRBJ2-5): EPEVTQTPSHQVTQMGQEVILRCVPISNHLYFYWYRQILGQKVEFLVSFYNNEISEKSEIFDDQFSVERPDGSNFTLKIRSTKLEDSAMYFCASKINRGDQETQYFGPGTRLLVL.